Listed below are T cell receptor beta chains from one sample, sequenced in a study of spatial heterogeneity in lung cancer. TCRdb redid the calling of the 5' RACE reads with MiXCR, one entry per CDR3 protein. Of tens of thousands of distinct CDR3 sequences listed, less than 9% were seen once; the top ten hold over 30%. The source was PBMCs, collected at follow-up. The receptors originated from a female donor with early-stage non-small cell lung cancer. Both conserved end residues are part of each CDR3. A D gene is named only where the DNA matches it firmly. Clone size is not always given. Where it is, it says once, few, many or a class for expanded clones.

TRBJ2-7,NA,TRBV25-1,NA,TGTGCCAGCACCAGGGACCTCGGAGGCGAGCAGTACTTC,CASTRDLGGEQYF
TRBJ1-5,NA,TRBV30,many,TGTGCCTGGAGTAATGGGGACGGCGGATATCAGCCCCAGCATTTT,CAWSNGDGGYQPQHF
TRBJ1-3,TRBD1,TRBV20-1,many,TGCAGTGCAAAGAGGGGGCAGGCTGGAAACACCATATATTTT,CSAKRGQAGNTIYF
TRBJ1-5,NA,TRBV7-2,many,TGTGCCAGCAGCCCGAGGTCAGGTCTCAATCAGCCCCAGCATTTT,CASSPRSGLNQPQHF
TRBJ2-2,NA,TRBV24-1,few,TGTGCCACCAGTGATTTGACCCGGGGGACCGGGGAGCTGTTTTTT,CATSDLTRGTGELFF
TRBJ2-5,NA,TRBV20-1,NA,TGCAGTGCTAGAGGCCCAGGGACGAAGACCCAGTACTTC,CSARGPGTKTQYF
TRBJ2-1,TRBD2,TRBV20-1,NA,TGCAGTGCTAGAGTGGTGACTAGCAACAATGAGCAGTTCTTC,CSARVVTSNNEQFF
TRBJ2-5,NA,TRBV5-1,NA,TGCGCCAGCAGCTTCCACGGGGGACAGAACCAAGAGACCCAGTACTTC,CASSFHGGQNQETQYF
TRBJ2-1,NA,TRBV7-2,few,TGTGCCAGCAGCTTAGATGAGAGTAGAAATGAGCAGTTCTTC,CASSLDESRNEQFF
TRBJ2-3,NA,TRBV3-1,many,TGTGCCAGCAGCCAAGGGCCCGTGCTGGGGACGCAGTATTTT,CASSQGPVLGTQYF
TRBJ2-5,NA,TRBV5-1,many,TGCGCCAGCAACGAACCCCAAGAGACCCAGTACTTC,CASNEPQETQYF
TRBJ1-5,TRBD1,TRBV24-1,many,TGTGCCACCAGTGATTCGGGACAGGGAAGTTATCAGCCCCAGCATTTT,CATSDSGQGSYQPQHF
TRBJ2-1,TRBD1,TRBV12-5,NA,TGTGCTAGTGGTTTGGGGACAGGGGAGACCTACAATGAGCAGTTCTTC,CASGLGTGETYNEQFF
TRBJ2-3,TRBD1,TRBV6-2/TRBV6-3,NA,TGTGCCAGCAGTCCAGGGGGCAGGGGCACAGATACGCAGTATTTT,CASSPGGRGTDTQYF
TRBJ2-7,NA,TRBV11-2,many,TGTGCCAGCAGCGTTTCTGGGCCCTCCTACGAGCAGTACTTC,CASSVSGPSYEQYF
TRBJ1-2,NA,TRBV5-1,many,TGCGCCAGCAGCTTGTGGGAAAACTATGGCTACACCTTC,CASSLWENYGYTF
TRBJ1-1,NA,TRBV29-1,NA,TGCAGCGTTAGCAAGGGAGGAGGCACTGAAGCTTTCTTT,CSVSKGGGTEAFF
TRBJ1-4,NA,TRBV18,many,TGTGCCAGCTCACCACCCGGTGCTTATAAGAAAGCAACTAATGAAAAACTGTTTTTT,CASSPPGAYKKATNEKLFF
TRBJ2-7,TRBD2,TRBV5-1,many,TGCGCCAGCAGCTCTCCCCGGGGGGGCCTGTACGAGCAGTACTTC,CASSSPRGGLYEQYF
TRBJ1-5,TRBD1,TRBV6-2/TRBV6-3,few,TGTGCCAGCAGCACGGACAGGGCTAGCAATCAGCCCCAGCATTTT,CASSTDRASNQPQHF
TRBJ2-2,NA,TRBV6-5,NA,TGTGCCAGCAGTTACTCCCCCCCGGCGAACACCGGGGAGCTGTTTTTT,CASSYSPPANTGELFF
TRBJ2-3,TRBD2,TRBV6-5,few,TGTGCCAGCAGTTACTCAGGGACGGCTAGCGGGGTGAATACGCAGTATTTT,CASSYSGTASGVNTQYF
TRBJ2-5,TRBD1,TRBV5-1,NA,TGCGCCAGCAGCTTGGAAGACAGGGGGACCCAGTACTTC,CASSLEDRGTQYF
TRBJ2-1,NA,TRBV2,NA,TGTGCCAGCAGTGACGGGGGAACCTACAATGAGCAGTTCTTC,CASSDGGTYNEQFF
TRBJ2-3,NA,TRBV5-1,NA,TGCGCCAGCAGGTTTCCCCTACAGGGCCCGAGCCCAGATACGCAGTATTTT,CASRFPLQGPSPDTQYF
TRBJ2-7,TRBD2,TRBV4-2,few,TGTGCCAGCAGCCAAGATGCAGCGGGGGCCTTCTACGAGCAGTACTTC,CASSQDAAGAFYEQYF
TRBJ2-7,NA,TRBV3-1,few,TGTGCCAGCAGCCAAGTCGGGCTGAAATCCTACGAGCAGTACTTC,CASSQVGLKSYEQYF
TRBJ1-1,TRBD1,TRBV29-1,many,TGCAGCGTTGAAGATCCGACAGGGATGAACACTGAAGCTTTCTTT,CSVEDPTGMNTEAFF
TRBJ2-1,TRBD2,TRBV18,many,TGTGCCAGCTCACCACCTGGGTCTAGCGGGGTCAACAATGAGCAGTTCTTC,CASSPPGSSGVNNEQFF
TRBJ1-1,TRBD1,TRBV7-9,few,TGTGCCAGCAGCCGTCCTCCGGGACAGGAAGGGGCTGAAGCTTTCTTT,CASSRPPGQEGAEAFF
TRBJ2-1,NA,TRBV5-1,many,TGCGCCAGCAGCAAGGGTGAAAACTCCTACAATGAGCAGTTCTTC,CASSKGENSYNEQFF
TRBJ1-2,NA,TRBV25-1,few,TGTGCCAGCAGTACCTTCCGTTCGTCCGGGGACTATGGCTACACCTTC,CASSTFRSSGDYGYTF
TRBJ1-2,TRBD1,TRBV5-1,NA,TGCGCCAGCAGCCCGGGACAGTACTATGGCTACACCTTC,CASSPGQYYGYTF
TRBJ2-7,TRBD1,TRBV11-2,NA,TGTGCCAGCAGCTTTTTGTCGGGACAGCCATACGAGCAGTACTTC,CASSFLSGQPYEQYF
TRBJ2-3,NA,TRBV6-5,NA,TGTGCCAGCAGTCCCCGCGGGACTGACGGGATTTATACGCAGTATTTT,CASSPRGTDGIYTQYF
TRBJ2-1,NA,TRBV29-1,many,TGCAGCGTTACCCCTATTACAGGGTTTGCCTACAATGAGCAGTTCTTC,CSVTPITGFAYNEQFF
TRBJ2-3,NA,TRBV7-7,few,TGTGCCAGCAGCGGTTCTAGCTCAGATACGCAGTATTTT,CASSGSSSDTQYF
TRBJ2-6,NA,TRBV4-1,NA,TGCGCCAGCAGCCAAGCCCTCTGGCAGGGAAGCTCTGGGGCCAACGTCCTGACTTTC,CASSQALWQGSSGANVLTF
TRBJ2-7,NA,TRBV10-3,many,TGTGCCATCAGCGTTACCTACGAGCAGTACTTC,CAISVTYEQYF